These 22 T cell receptor beta chains were all obtained from the same sample, sequenced in a study of graft-versus-host responses after intestinal transplantation (dated by TCRdb to the early 2020s). The time point label corresponds to: cells obtained before transplantation from donor or recipient. Libraries were built with the immunoSEQ multiplex PCR assay. TCRdb took over this immuneACCESS table, retaining in-frame rearrangements with V and J assigned. Such tables are incomplete; in checked studies, under half of the missing clones stem from an unresolved V gene, and the remainder is unexplained. For this sample there are about 90,000 clones; approximately 90% appear just once. Approximately 0.33% of the sample lies in the top ten. Their antigens are not known. The sample in question was unstimulated CD4+ T cells sorted from spleen or lymph node cells, obtained before transplant. All receptors derive from a human donor who was the organ donor for an intestinal transplant.

The genes are TRBV15 and TRBJ2-7; D is perhaps TRBD1 (6 bases). In germline, CDR1 is LNHNV, CDR2 YYDKDF (reference sequence). V was shortened by 0 bases and J by 0 bases, with 9 bases between the two germline ends. The CDR3 sequence is 15 residues long. This CDR3 is CATSRDSGVSYEQYF. The CDR3 nucleotides read TGTGCCACCAGCAGAGATTCAGGGGTCTCCTACGAGCAGTACTTC.

This chain joins TRBV18 and TRBJ2-7, with TRBD2 matching 8 bases. The V gene's germline CDR1 is KGHSH and CDR2 LQKENI. The V and J ends lost 4 bases and 5 bases, in that order; junction bases with no gene match: 10. CDR3 size: 15 residues. CDR3 sequence reads: CASSRISGTIDEQYF. Here the CDR3 DNA reads TGTGCCAGCTCACGTATTAGCGGGACTATCGACGAGCAGTACTTC.

The chain recombines TRBV28 with TRBJ1-1, with TRBD1 matching 9 bases. Trimming removed 6 bases from V and 11 bases from J; junction bases left unmatched: 10. This CDR3 is built from 13 residues. Germline V CDR1 and CDR2: MDHEN, SYDVKM. CDR3: CASRAADRGDAFF. DNA for the CDR3: TGTGCCAGCAGGGCCGCGGACAGGGGTGACGCTTTCTTT.

This clone was recorded only once. J is TRBJ2-2 and V is TRBV18, with D hard to call. The V and J ends lost 1 base and 4 bases respectively, with 4 bases between them. The CDR3 is made up of 13 amino acids. The germline gives CDR1 KGHSH, CDR2 LQKENI. Written as DNA, the CDR3 is TGTGCCAGCTCACCACTATCCACCGGGGAGCTGTTTTTT. Its protein product is CASSPLSTGELFF.

This clone was observed a single time. This sequence joins TRBV5-6 and TRBJ2-7; weak D call: TRBD2 (6 bases). This CDR3 comprises 16 residues. The V end was cut by 1 base, the J end by 0 bases, with 14 bases between. Germline values: CDR1 SGHDT, CDR2 YYEEEE. CDR3 protein: CASSLLGDFLSYEQYF. DNA of the CDR3: TGTGCCAGCAGCTTGCTCGGGGACTTCCTCTCCTACGAGCAGTACTTC.

The J gene is TRBJ2-4, the V gene TRBV6-4; 9 bases agree with TRBD1. This CDR3 region has 13 residues. Germline V gives CDR1 MRHNA, CDR2 SNTAGT. The trim removed 3 bases at V and 7 bases at J, leaving 1 base unmatched. The CDR3 DNA follows: TGTGCCAGCAGTGAGGGGACAGGGAACATTCAGTACTTC. It encodes CASSEGTGNIQYF.

This clone was found a few times. The chain joins TRBV4-1 to TRBJ2-5; 12 bases are a match to TRBD2. Germline CDR1 MGHRA, CDR2 YSYEKL. V lost 1 base to trimming and J lost 7 bases; unmatched junction nucleotides: 19. This CDR3 comprises 20 residues. CDR3 protein: CASSQGVWLAGGPNSATQYF. The DNA of the CDR3 is TGCGCCAGCAGCCAAGGGGTTTGGCTAGCGGGGGGGCCTAACTCGGCGACCCAGTACTTC.

V is TRBV4-1 and J is TRBJ1-2, with D possibly matching TRBD1 (5 bases). This CDR3 spans 14 amino acids. Looked up from germline, CDR1 is MGHRA and CDR2 is YSYEKL. Trimming cost V 7 bases and J 3 bases, with 15 bases left between them. CDR3 region: CASTPMSGYYGYTF. DNA for the CDR3: TGCGCCAGCACCCCCATGTCAGGGTACTATGGCTACACCTTC.

V gene TRBV19 combines with J gene TRBJ2-6, with a possible D match to TRBD1 (7 bases). From germline, CDR1 is LNHDA and CDR2 SQIVND (reference sequence). Trimming stripped 5 bases from V and 4 bases from J, with 12 bases between. This CDR3 region has 15 residues. In DNA form, the CDR3 reads TGTGCCAGTAGTGTCAGGGGGGACGGGGCCAACGTCCTGACTTTC. Protein: CASSVRGDGANVLTF.

This clone was observed once. The rearrangement uses TRBV5-1 and TRBJ1-1; D unresolved. Looked up from germline, CDR1 is SGHRS and CDR2 is YFSETQ. The V end lost 0 bases, the J end lost 4 bases, and 10 bases lay between the germline ends. The CDR3 is made up of 14 amino acids. This CDR3 reads CASSLAGLITEAFF. For the CDR3, the DNA is TGCGCCAGCAGCTTGGCCGGGTTGATCACTGAAGCTTTCTTT.

The chain carries TRBV11-2 and TRBJ1-2; the match to TRBD1 covers 11 bases. V dropped 5 bases and J dropped 2; count of bases not matched to a gene: 4. Looked up from germline, CDR1 is SGHAT and CDR2 is FQNNGV. This CDR3 comprises 15 residues. CDR3 nucleotides: TGTGCCAGCAGCCCACGGACAGGGGGCAACTATGGCTACACCTTC. Translating it yields CASSPRTGGNYGYTF.

This chain uses TRBV20-1 with TRBJ2-1; D remains ambiguous. The V gene's germline CDR1 is DFQATT and CDR2 SNEGSKA (reference sequence). The V end lost 3 bases, the J end lost 7 bases, and 4 bases lay between the germline ends. This CDR3 contains 10 residues. CDR3 sequence (DNA): TGCAGTGCTAGTTATAATGAGCAGTTCTTC. Protein sequence: CSASYNEQFF.

This chain uses TRBV10-3 with TRBJ1-2; the D gene is possibly TRBD1 (5 bases). CDR1 ENHRY and CDR2 SYGVKD come from the germline V gene. CDR3 length: 12 residues. V was cut by 4 bases and J by 4 bases, with 7 bases left in between. CDR3: CAISVGGYGYTF. The CDR3 DNA reads TGTGCCATCAGTGTGGGGGGCTATGGCTACACCTTC.

This clone was found once. J is TRBJ1-4 and V is TRBV7-9, with D perhaps TRBD1 (6 bases). The CDR3 loop spans 15 amino acids. With 3 bases removed from V and 8 bases from J, the gap between germline ends came to 16 bases. Germline CDR1 SEHNR, CDR2 FQNEAQ (reference sequence). The CDR3, as DNA: TGTGCCAGCAGCTTTAACACAGGGAGATTGGAAAAACTGTTTTTT. Its translation is CASSFNTGRLEKLFF.

This sequence joins TRBV10-3 and TRBJ1-5; TRBD1 might be the D (6 bases). The CDR3 has 15 residues. Germline V gives CDR1 ENHRY, CDR2 SYGVKD. Trimming stripped 3 bases from V and 6 bases from J, with 15 bases between. CDR3 nucleotides: TGTGCCATCAGTGACGCCGGGACAAATGGTCAGCCCCAGCATTTT. Translation: CAISDAGTNGQPQHF.

V is TRBV7-2 and J is TRBJ2-7; 7 nucleotides line up with TRBD1. The germline V gene has CDR1 SGHTA and CDR2 FQGNSA. The CDR3 length is 14 residues. J was trimmed by 0 bases and V by 2 bases; bases with no gene match: 1. The CDR3 here is CASSLRQGSYEQYF. CDR3 DNA sequence: TGTGCCAGCAGCTTAAGACAGGGCTCCTACGAGCAGTACTTC.

The genes are TRBV27 and TRBJ2-1, with D possibly being TRBD1 (5 bases). This CDR3 has 14 amino acids. V lost 1 base and J lost 10, with 14 bases in between. Germline CDR1 reads MNHEY; CDR2 reads SMNVEV (reference sequence). The CDR3 coding sequence is TGTGCCAGCAGTTTATTGCAGGGTGGAGCGGAGCAGTTCTTC. It is translated as CASSLLQGGAEQFF.

The chain carries TRBV7-9 and TRBJ2-1; the match to TRBD2 covers 11 bases. The CDR3 contains 16 residues. Trimming removed 5 bases from V and 0 bases from J; junction bases left unmatched: 3. Germline V gene sequence: CDR1 SEHNR, CDR2 FQNEAQ (reference sequence). CDR3 nucleotides: TGTGCCAGCAGCCCGACTAGCGGGGTCTCCTACAATGAGCAGTTCTTC. Translation gives CASSPTSGVSYNEQFF.

The chain recombines TRBV30 with TRBJ1-1; tentatively, D is TRBD1 (6 bases). Germline V gene data show CDR1 as GTSNPN and CDR2 as SVGIG (reference sequence). V lost 4 bases to trimming and J lost 1 base, with 22 bases between them. The CDR3 length is 17 residues. CDR3 DNA: TGTGCCTGGACCCCCTCCTGGGGACAAGAAACGAACACTGAAGCTTTCTTT. This gives the protein CAWTPSWGQETNTEAFF.

V gene TRBV5-1 combines with J gene TRBJ2-6, with no clear D. V was cut by 2 bases and J by 2 bases, with 14 bases left in between. The length of the CDR3 is 17 residues. Per germline, CDR1 SGHRS and CDR2 YFSETQ. CDR3 residues: CASSFRQTEAGANVLTF. CDR3 in DNA: TGCGCCAGCAGCTTCCGACAAACGGAAGCTGGGGCCAACGTCCTGACTTTC.

The chain employs TRBV28 and TRBJ2-7; the match to TRBD2 covers 9 bases. V shed 5 bases, J shed 3 bases, and the junction held 5 bases outside the gene matches. The CDR3 has 14 amino acids. The germline V gene has CDR1 MDHEN and CDR2 SYDVKM. CDR3 amino acids: CASSAGGVGYEQYF. The CDR3 DNA follows: TGTGCCAGCAGTGCGGGGGGGGTGGGCTACGAGCAGTACTTC.

The chain carries TRBV7-9 and TRBJ2-1; D is undetermined. The V gene's germline CDR1 is SEHNR and CDR2 FQNEAQ (reference sequence). Between the trimmed V and J ends, which lost 5 bases and 2 bases, there was a span of 16 bases. CDR3 length: 16 amino acids. The CDR3 DNA reads TGTGCCAGCAGCCCCACGCTGGCGCGGACCTACAATGAGCAGTTCTTC. Translation gives CASSPTLARTYNEQFF.